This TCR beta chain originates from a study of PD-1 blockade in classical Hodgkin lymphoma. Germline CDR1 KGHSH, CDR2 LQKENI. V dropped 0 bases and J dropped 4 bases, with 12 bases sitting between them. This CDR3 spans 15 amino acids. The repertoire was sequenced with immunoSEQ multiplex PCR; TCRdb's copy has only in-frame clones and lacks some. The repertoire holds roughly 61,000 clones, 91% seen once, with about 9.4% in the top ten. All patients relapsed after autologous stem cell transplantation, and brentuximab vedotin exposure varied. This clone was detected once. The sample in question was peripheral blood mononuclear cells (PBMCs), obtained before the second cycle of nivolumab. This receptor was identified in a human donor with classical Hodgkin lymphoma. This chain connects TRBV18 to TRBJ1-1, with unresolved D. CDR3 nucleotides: TGTGCCAGCTCACCACCGGCGCCAACAAGCACTGAAGCTTTCTTT. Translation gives CASSPPAPTSTEAFF.